This is a list of T cell receptor beta chains from one sample in a study of cytomegalovirus exposure and HLA in healthy donors. This table comes from immunoSEQ multiplex PCR, and its TCRdb copy is limited to in-frame clones, with some not included. The profile shows 100,000 to 120,000 clones, around 87% of them singletons. The sequenced sample was PBMCs. These receptors were obtained from a man in his forties in good health and CMV-seronegative. CDR3s include the opening cysteine and the closing phenylalanine or tryptophan. Each record gives: D gene, CDR3 length, J gene, clone size, V gene, CDR3 protein, CDR3 DNA. D genes are given only for firm matches. For some rows the clone size is stated as once, few or many, or as a class when expanded; others skip it.

d_call: -; cdr3_length: 16; j_call: TRBJ2-2; clone_size: once; v_call: TRBV6-4; cdr3_aa: CASSDGGTSNTGELFF; cdr3_nt: TGTGCCAGCAGTGACGGGGGGACTTCGAACACCGGGGAGCTGTTTTTT
d_call: -; cdr3_length: 13; j_call: TRBJ2-7; clone_size: -; v_call: TRBV6-6; cdr3_aa: CASSYQSSYEQYF; cdr3_nt: TGTGCCAGCAGTTACCAGTCATCCTACGAGCAGTACTTC
d_call: -; cdr3_length: 15; j_call: TRBJ1-1; clone_size: -; v_call: TRBV7-2; cdr3_aa: CASSLQGGRNTEAFF; cdr3_nt: TGTGCCAGCAGCTTACAAGGCGGGCGGAACACTGAAGCTTTCTTT
d_call: -; cdr3_length: 15; j_call: TRBJ2-3; clone_size: -; v_call: TRBV7-2; cdr3_aa: CASSPEASSTDTQYF; cdr3_nt: TGTGCCAGCAGCCCGGAGGCTAGCAGCACAGATACGCAGTATTTT
d_call: -; cdr3_length: 13; j_call: TRBJ1-1; clone_size: -; v_call: TRBV19; cdr3_aa: CASSRGRDTEAFF; cdr3_nt: TGTGCCTCATCCAGGGGAAGGGACACTGAAGCTTTCTTT
d_call: -; cdr3_length: 14; j_call: TRBJ1-1; clone_size: -; v_call: TRBV14; cdr3_aa: CASSRTQGGTEAFF; cdr3_nt: TGTGCCAGCAGCCGGACCCAAGGGGGAACTGAAGCTTTCTTT
d_call: -; cdr3_length: 13; j_call: TRBJ1-5; clone_size: once; v_call: TRBV6-1; cdr3_aa: CASSGGYNQPQHF; cdr3_nt: TGTGCCAGCAGTGGGGGCTACAATCAGCCCCAGCATTTT
d_call: TRBD1; cdr3_length: 14; j_call: TRBJ2-7; clone_size: -; v_call: TRBV7-9; cdr3_aa: CASSSQTGIHEQYF; cdr3_nt: TGTGCCAGCAGCTCTCAGACAGGGATCCACGAGCAGTACTTC
d_call: -; cdr3_length: 13; j_call: TRBJ1-1; clone_size: -; v_call: TRBV7-2; cdr3_aa: CASKRGSYTEAFF; cdr3_nt: TGTGCCAGTAAAAGGGGCAGCTACACTGAAGCTTTCTTT
d_call: -; cdr3_length: 15; j_call: TRBJ1-5; clone_size: -; v_call: TRBV4-1; cdr3_aa: CASSSEVIYYQPQHF; cdr3_nt: TGCGCCAGCAGCTCAGAGGTGATTTACTATCAGCCCCAGCATTTT
d_call: TRBD1; cdr3_length: 15; j_call: TRBJ1-5; clone_size: -; v_call: TRBV30; cdr3_aa: CAWSVGGNSNQPQHF; cdr3_nt: TGTGCCTGGAGTGTAGGGGGCAATAGCAATCAGCCCCAGCATTTT
d_call: -; cdr3_length: 15; j_call: TRBJ2-5; clone_size: -; v_call: TRBV9; cdr3_aa: CASSIYGGIQETQYF; cdr3_nt: TGTGCCAGCAGCATCTATGGGGGGATCCAAGAGACCCAGTACTTC
d_call: TRBD1; cdr3_length: 16; j_call: TRBJ2-5; clone_size: -; v_call: TRBV25-1; cdr3_aa: CANKSKGGPYQETQYF; cdr3_nt: TGTGCCAATAAAAGCAAAGGGGGCCCGTACCAAGAGACCCAGTACTTC
d_call: TRBD1; cdr3_length: 17; j_call: TRBJ1-6; clone_size: -; v_call: TRBV7-6; cdr3_aa: CASSLAPGTGVHSPLHF; cdr3_nt: TGTGCCAGCAGCTTAGCTCCCGGGACAGGGGTACACTCACCCCTCCACTTT
d_call: TRBD1; cdr3_length: 15; j_call: TRBJ2-7; clone_size: -; v_call: TRBV28; cdr3_aa: CASRWVDRESYEQYF; cdr3_nt: TGTGCCAGCAGATGGGTGGACAGGGAAAGCTACGAGCAGTACTTC
d_call: -; cdr3_length: 12; j_call: TRBJ1-1; clone_size: -; v_call: TRBV18; cdr3_aa: CASSKQDTEAFF; cdr3_nt: TGTGCCAGCTCAAAACAGGACACTGAAGCTTTCTTT
d_call: TRBD1; cdr3_length: 14; j_call: TRBJ1-4; clone_size: -; v_call: TRBV7-9; cdr3_aa: CASSLAGQGGKLFF; cdr3_nt: TGTGCCAGCAGCTTAGCGGGACAGGGAGGAAAACTGTTTTTT
d_call: TRBD1; cdr3_length: 13; j_call: TRBJ2-7; clone_size: -; v_call: TRBV7-3; cdr3_aa: CASSLDRENEQYF; cdr3_nt: TGTGCCAGCAGCTTGGACAGGGAGAACGAGCAGTACTTC
d_call: TRBD1; cdr3_length: 14; j_call: TRBJ1-5; clone_size: -; v_call: TRBV5-1; cdr3_aa: CASSPDRPDQPQHF; cdr3_nt: TGCGCCAGCAGCCCGGACAGGCCCGATCAGCCCCAGCATTTT
d_call: -; cdr3_length: 12; j_call: TRBJ1-5; clone_size: -; v_call: TRBV6-1; cdr3_aa: CASRAGIRPQHF; cdr3_nt: TGTGCCAGCAGAGCAGGGATTAGGCCCCAGCATTTT
d_call: -; cdr3_length: 14; j_call: TRBJ1-5; clone_size: -; v_call: TRBV7-3; cdr3_aa: CASSSARGNQPQHF; cdr3_nt: TGTGCCAGCAGTAGTGCTAGGGGAAATCAGCCCCAGCATTTT
d_call: TRBD1; cdr3_length: 15; j_call: TRBJ1-6; clone_size: -; v_call: TRBV5-1; cdr3_aa: CASSSNTGGTSPLHF; cdr3_nt: TGCGCCAGCAGCTCGAATACAGGGGGTACTTCACCCCTCCACTTT
d_call: TRBD1; cdr3_length: 15; j_call: TRBJ1-5; clone_size: -; v_call: TRBV4-1; cdr3_aa: CASSLRQGGNQPQHF; cdr3_nt: TGCGCCAGCAGCCTACGACAGGGGGGCAATCAGCCCCAGCATTTT
d_call: -; cdr3_length: 15; j_call: TRBJ1-1; clone_size: -; v_call: TRBV5-6; cdr3_aa: CASSSQGRKNTEAFF; cdr3_nt: TGTGCCAGCAGCTCACAGGGACGGAAGAACACTGAAGCTTTCTTT
d_call: TRBD1; cdr3_length: 15; j_call: TRBJ2-4; clone_size: -; v_call: TRBV9; cdr3_aa: CASSVEPGGANIQYF; cdr3_nt: TGTGCCAGCAGCGTAGAACCAGGGGGCGCGAACATTCAGTACTTC
d_call: -; cdr3_length: 14; j_call: TRBJ2-7; clone_size: -; v_call: TRBV28; cdr3_aa: CASRDRTYSYEQYF; cdr3_nt: TGTGCCAGCAGGGACCGGACATACTCCTACGAGCAGTACTTC
d_call: TRBD1; cdr3_length: 14; j_call: TRBJ2-7; clone_size: -; v_call: TRBV10-3; cdr3_aa: CAISSDRGTYEQYF; cdr3_nt: TGTGCCATCAGCTCGGACAGGGGTACCTACGAGCAGTACTTC
d_call: -; cdr3_length: 15; j_call: TRBJ1-5; clone_size: few; v_call: TRBV15; cdr3_aa: CATSMTGLAYQPQHF; cdr3_nt: TGTGCCACCAGCATGACGGGCCTAGCCTATCAGCCCCAGCATTTT
d_call: TRBD1; cdr3_length: 14; j_call: TRBJ1-1; clone_size: -; v_call: TRBV5-4; cdr3_aa: CASSPGQSNTEAFF; cdr3_nt: TGTGCCAGCAGCCCGGGACAGTCGAACACTGAAGCTTTCTTT
d_call: TRBD1; cdr3_length: 15; j_call: TRBJ1-6; clone_size: -; v_call: TRBV6-5; cdr3_aa: CASSLRDRGSPPLHF; cdr3_nt: TGTGCCAGCAGTCTCCGGGACAGGGGTTCTCCACCCCTCCACTTT
d_call: TRBD1; cdr3_length: 15; j_call: TRBJ2-3; clone_size: -; v_call: TRBV2; cdr3_aa: CASSGSGTGLDTQYF; cdr3_nt: TGTGCCAGCAGTGGGTCCGGGACAGGGCTCGATACGCAGTATTTT
d_call: -; cdr3_length: 13; j_call: TRBJ2-2; clone_size: -; v_call: TRBV6-5; cdr3_aa: CASSSRDTGELFF; cdr3_nt: TGTGCCAGCAGTTCCCGAGACACCGGGGAGCTGTTTTTT
d_call: TRBD2; cdr3_length: 11; j_call: TRBJ2-5; clone_size: -; v_call: TRBV20-1; cdr3_aa: CSAGGEETQYF; cdr3_nt: TGCAGTGCGGGGGGGGAAGAGACCCAGTACTTC
d_call: TRBD2; cdr3_length: 15; j_call: TRBJ2-1; clone_size: -; v_call: TRBV25-1; cdr3_aa: CASSGLAGGPPEQFF; cdr3_nt: TGTGCCAGCAGTGGTTTGGCGGGGGGGCCTCCTGAGCAGTTCTTC
d_call: TRBD1; cdr3_length: 14; j_call: TRBJ1-2; clone_size: -; v_call: TRBV6-1; cdr3_aa: CASSEEGTGVGYTF; cdr3_nt: TGTGCCAGCAGTGAAGAGGGGACAGGGGTTGGCTACACCTTC
d_call: -; cdr3_length: 13; j_call: TRBJ1-4; clone_size: -; v_call: TRBV6-5; cdr3_aa: CASRAPGGEKLFF; cdr3_nt: TGTGCCAGCAGGGCCCCAGGAGGTGAAAAACTGTTTTTT
d_call: -; cdr3_length: 12; j_call: TRBJ2-7; clone_size: -; v_call: TRBV7-8; cdr3_aa: CASSLLDYEQYF; cdr3_nt: TGTGCCAGCAGCTTATTAGACTACGAGCAGTACTTC
d_call: TRBD1; cdr3_length: 16; j_call: TRBJ1-6; clone_size: -; v_call: TRBV30; cdr3_aa: CAWSDQGGRYNSPLHF; cdr3_nt: TGTGCCTGGAGTGATCAAGGGGGCCGCTATAATTCACCCCTCCACTTT
d_call: TRBD1; cdr3_length: 17; j_call: TRBJ1-2; clone_size: -; v_call: TRBV5-6; cdr3_aa: CASRILTGAPGPSGYTF; cdr3_nt: TGTGCCAGCAGAATCTTAACAGGGGCGCCGGGTCCCAGTGGCTACACCTTC
d_call: TRBD2; cdr3_length: 15; j_call: TRBJ2-1; clone_size: -; v_call: TRBV7-3; cdr3_aa: CASALLAGVNNEQFF; cdr3_nt: TGTGCCAGCGCCCTTTTAGCGGGAGTTAACAATGAGCAGTTCTTC
d_call: -; cdr3_length: 13; j_call: TRBJ2-5; clone_size: -; v_call: TRBV5-1; cdr3_aa: CASYPARGETQYF; cdr3_nt: TGCGCCAGCTACCCGGCCCGAGGGGAGACCCAGTACTTC
d_call: -; cdr3_length: 13; j_call: TRBJ1-5; clone_size: once; v_call: TRBV6-6; cdr3_aa: CASSYQGAQPQHF; cdr3_nt: TGTGCCAGCAGTTACCAAGGAGCTCAGCCCCAGCATTTT
d_call: TRBD1; cdr3_length: 12; j_call: TRBJ1-1; clone_size: -; v_call: TRBV30; cdr3_aa: CAWSGQGTEAFF; cdr3_nt: TGTGCCTGGAGTGGACAGGGAACTGAAGCTTTCTTT
d_call: -; cdr3_length: 15; j_call: TRBJ2-1; clone_size: -; v_call: TRBV29-1; cdr3_aa: CSAAKAGGLYNEQFF; cdr3_nt: TGCAGCGCCGCCAAGGCCGGGGGACTCTACAATGAGCAGTTCTTC
d_call: -; cdr3_length: 15; j_call: TRBJ2-3; clone_size: -; v_call: TRBV7-6; cdr3_aa: CASSHSRGGADTQYF; cdr3_nt: TGTGCCAGCAGCCACTCTAGAGGGGGGGCAGATACGCAGTATTTT
d_call: -; cdr3_length: 13; j_call: TRBJ1-1; clone_size: few; v_call: TRBV7-2; cdr3_aa: CASQDQGLGEAFF; cdr3_nt: TGTGCCAGTCAGGACCAGGGGTTGGGTGAAGCTTTCTTT
d_call: -; cdr3_length: 12; j_call: TRBJ2-7; clone_size: -; v_call: TRBV19; cdr3_aa: CASSRTRYEQYF; cdr3_nt: TGTGCCAGTAGCCGCACACGCTACGAGCAGTACTTC
d_call: -; cdr3_length: 13; j_call: TRBJ1-6; clone_size: few; v_call: TRBV29-1; cdr3_aa: CSAATGFGSPLHF; cdr3_nt: TGCAGCGCCGCTACAGGGTTCGGATCACCCCTCCACTTT
d_call: -; cdr3_length: 14; j_call: TRBJ2-7; clone_size: -; v_call: TRBV6-1; cdr3_aa: CASRNTGLYYEQYF; cdr3_nt: TGTGCCAGCAGAAATACAGGGCTATACTACGAGCAGTACTTC
d_call: TRBD1; cdr3_length: 16; j_call: TRBJ2-3; clone_size: -; v_call: TRBV15; cdr3_aa: CATSSSRQGATDTQYF; cdr3_nt: TGTGCCACCAGCAGTTCTCGACAGGGAGCCACAGATACGCAGTATTTT